The 13 T cell receptor beta chains below come from one sample, sequenced in a study of human T cells and chemical hapten exposure. TCRdb passed the RACE reads through MiXCR, listing each CDR3 protein once. Among about 260,000 distinct CDR3 sequences, 7.5% to 10% were seen once, and the ten largest hold roughly 2.5%. The time point: pre-sensitization, week 0. Indicated treatment: therapeutic diphenylcyclopropenone sensitization with weekly scalp DPC. The sample was whole blood, taken in connection with sensitization to the hapten diphenylcyclopropenone (DPC). These receptors were taken from a woman in her forties with alopecia areata. Some clones in this sample may be carry-over from other donors' samples.

The chain combines TRBV9 with TRBJ2-5; a possible D gene is TRBD2 (5 bases). The germline gives CDR1 SGDLS, CDR2 YYNGEE. The length of the CDR3 is 12 residues. Deletions cut 7 bases from V and 6 bases from J, with 13 bases between. The CDR3 coding sequence is TGTGCCAGCTCCTCCCCGGGGAAGACCCAGTACTTC. This gives the protein CASSSPGKTQYF.

This chain links TRBV20-1 with TRBJ2-3; perhaps TRBD2 as D (5 bases). Trimming took 1 base from V and 2 from J, leaving 10 bases between them. The germline gives CDR1 DFQATT, CDR2 SNEGSKA (reference sequence). This CDR3 is built from 14 residues. The CDR3 DNA follows: TGCAGTGCTAGAGTGGGAGTCCACACAGATACGCAGTATTTT. Amino acids: CSARVGVHTDTQYF.

This clonotype was observed a few times. The chain couples TRBV6-2 or TRBV6-3 to TRBJ2-7, with 8 bases aligning to TRBD1. The junction had 2 bases not matched to a gene; V was cut back by 6 bases and J by 1 base. The CDR3 spans 13 residues. CDR1 MNHEY and CDR2 SVGEGT come from the germline V gene. The CDR3 coding sequence is TGTGCCAGCAGCGGACAGGGATCCTACGAGCAGTACTTC. Translation: CASSGQGSYEQYF.

This clonotype has more than one count but fewer than ten. V usage is TRBV18 and J usage is TRBJ1-5; the D is unclear. The germline gives CDR1 KGHSH, CDR2 LQKENI. V lost 3 bases and J 2 bases, leaving 8 bases between the germline ends. CDR3 length: 14 residues. The CDR3 sequence is CASSPGRRNQPQHF. Here the CDR3 DNA reads TGTGCCAGCTCACCCGGGCGTCGCAATCAGCCCCAGCATTTT. Complete variable domain (other parts from reference TRBV18 and TRBJ1-5): NAGVMQNPRHLVRRRGQEARLRCSPMKGHSHVYWYRQLPEEGLKFMVYLQKENIIDESGMPKERFSAEFPKEGPSILRIQQVVRGDSAAYFCASSPGRRNQPQHFGDGTRLSIL.

J is TRBJ2-2 and V is TRBV25-1; no definite D call. V was pared by 1 base and J by 1 base, with 4 bases between. Germline values: CDR1 MGHDK, CDR2 SYGVNS. The CDR3 is 14 residues long. The CDR3 nucleotides read TGTGCCAGCAGTGAATCGCTGAACACCGGGGAGCTGTTTTTT. This codes for CASSESLNTGELFF.

The chain recombines TRBV5-1 with TRBJ2-5, with D possibly matching TRBD2 (5 bases). V shed 6 bases and J shed 5 bases, with 17 bases lying between them. Germline V lookup: CDR1 SGHRS, CDR2 YFSETQ. The CDR3 runs 14 residues. The DNA of the CDR3 is TGCGCCAGCACCGGACTCGGAATGCAGGAGACCCAGTACTTC. It yields the protein CASTGLGMQETQYF.

This clonotype has ten or more counts. This CDR3 is CASSQGLSDTQYF. CDR3 DNA sequence: TGTGCCAGCAGCCAAGGGCTATCAGATACGCAGTATTTT. V usage is TRBV4-2 and J usage is TRBJ2-3; no clear D gene. This CDR3 has 13 amino acids. The germline V and J ends were trimmed by 1 base and 4 bases, with 6 bases remaining between them. Per the germline V gene, CDR1 is LGHNA and CDR2 is YNFKEQ.

This clonotype occurred a few times. Written as DNA, the CDR3 is TGTGCCAGCAGTAGATCCGGGACGGTCAAAATGCCCCAGCATTTT. It specifies CASSRSGTVKMPQHF. The chain links TRBV12-3 or TRBV12-4 to TRBJ1-5, with a possible D match to TRBD1 (5 bases). CDR3 length: 15 amino acids. Trimming took 5 bases from V and 9 from J, leaving 20 bases between them.

This chain uses TRBV4-1 with TRBJ2-7, with D tentatively TRBD2 (7 bases). This CDR3 region has 14 residues. The V gene's germline CDR1 is MGHRA and CDR2 YSYEKL. V was pared by 2 bases and J by 3 bases, with 11 bases between. The CDR3 is CASSQPGGSYEQYF. The CDR3 DNA reads as TGCGCCAGCAGCCAACCGGGGGGCAGCTACGAGCAGTACTTC.

This clonotype turned up a few times. The gene calls are TRBV5-1 and TRBJ2-2; maybe TRBD2 (6 bases). This CDR3 region has 15 residues. CDR1 SGHRS and CDR2 YFSETQ come from the germline V gene. Trimming shortened V by 3 bases and J by 3 bases, and 12 bases separated the two germline ends. The CDR3 region has the DNA TGCGCCAGCAGCTCCACTAGCCGGGACACCGGGGAGCTGTTTTTT. It is translated as CASSSTSRDTGELFF.

This clonotype was detected a few times. The chain employs TRBV5-1 and TRBJ2-1, with no clear D. Germline V gene data show CDR1 as SGHRS and CDR2 as YFSETQ. V lost 2 bases, J lost 10 bases, and 1 base lay in between. The CDR3 consists of 9 residues. This CDR3 reads CASSFEQFF. The CDR3, as DNA: TGCGCCAGCAGCTTCGAGCAGTTCTTC.

The chain uses TRBV5-1 and TRBJ2-3; no clear D gene. CDR3 size: 13 residues. The V end lost 4 bases, the J end lost 0 bases, and 6 bases lay between the germline ends. Germline lookup yields CDR1 SGHRS and CDR2 YFSETQ. CDR3 loop: CASSGMSTDTQYF. The CDR3 bases are TGCGCCAGCAGCGGGATGAGCACAGATACGCAGTATTTT.

A few counts support this clonotype. This chain uses TRBV10-3 with TRBJ1-4; 9 positions agree with TRBD1. This CDR3 is 12 amino acids long. Trimming cost V 4 bases and J 14 bases; bases outside gene matches: 5. CDR1 is ENHRY and CDR2 is SYGVKD in the germline V gene. CDR3 DNA sequence: TGTGCCATCAGTGGACGGACAGGGGTGCTGTTTTTT. Protein product: CAISGRTGVLFF.